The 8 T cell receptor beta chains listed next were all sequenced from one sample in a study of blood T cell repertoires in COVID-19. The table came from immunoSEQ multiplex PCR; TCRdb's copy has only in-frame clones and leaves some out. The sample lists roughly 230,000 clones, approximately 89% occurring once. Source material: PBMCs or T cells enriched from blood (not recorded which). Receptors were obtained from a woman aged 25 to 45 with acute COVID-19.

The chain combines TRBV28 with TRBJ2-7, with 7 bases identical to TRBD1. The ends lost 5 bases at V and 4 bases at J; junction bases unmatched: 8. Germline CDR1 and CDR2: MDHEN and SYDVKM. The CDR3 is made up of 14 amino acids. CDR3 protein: CASSPTGVLYEQYF. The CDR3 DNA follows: TGTGCCAGCAGTCCAACAGGGGTCTTGTACGAGCAGTACTTC. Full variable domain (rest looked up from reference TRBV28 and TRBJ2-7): DVKVTQSSRYLVKRTGEKVFLECVQDMDHENMFWYRQDPGLGLRLIYFSYDVKMKEKGDIPEGYSVSREKKERFSLILESASTNQTSMYLCASSPTGVLYEQYFGPGTRLTVT.

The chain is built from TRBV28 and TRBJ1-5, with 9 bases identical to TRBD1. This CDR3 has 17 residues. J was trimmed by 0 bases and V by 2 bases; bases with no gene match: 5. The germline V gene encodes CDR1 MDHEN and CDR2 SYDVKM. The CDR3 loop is CASSLDRGGNSNQPQHF. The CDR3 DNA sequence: TGTGCCAGCAGTTTAGACAGGGGGGGAAATAGCAATCAGCCCCAGCATTTT.

In DNA, the CDR3 is TGTGCCAGTAGTATAGAACCAGGGGACTATGGCTACACCTTC. Translation gives CASSIEPGDYGYTF. The V and J genes are TRBV19 and TRBJ1-2; TRBD1 is a possible D gene (6 bases). Germline values: CDR1 LNHDA, CDR2 SQIVND (reference sequence). The CDR3 runs 14 residues. V shed 0 bases and J shed 3 bases, with 8 bases lying between them. The entire variable domain, with the rest obtained from reference TRBV19 and TRBJ1-2, is as follows: DGGITQSPKYLFRKEGQNVTLSCEQNLNHDAMYWYRQDPGQGLRLIYYSQIVNDFQKGDIAEGYSVSREKKESFPLTVTSAQKNPTAFYLCASSIEPGDYGYTFGSGTRLTVV.

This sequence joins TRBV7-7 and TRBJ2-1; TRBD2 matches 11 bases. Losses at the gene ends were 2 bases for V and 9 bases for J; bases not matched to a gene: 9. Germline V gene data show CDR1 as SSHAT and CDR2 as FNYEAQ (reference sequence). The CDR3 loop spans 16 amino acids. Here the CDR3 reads CASSLTGLAGGGEQFF. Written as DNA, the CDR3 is TGTGCCAGCAGCTTAACCGGGCTAGCGGGGGGCGGTGAGCAGTTCTTC. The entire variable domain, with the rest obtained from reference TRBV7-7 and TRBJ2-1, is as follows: GAGVSQSPRYKVTKRGQDVTLRCDPISSHATLYWYQQALGQGPEFLTYFNYEAQPDKSGLPSDRFSAERPEGSISTLTIQRTEQRDSAMYRCASSLTGLAGGGEQFFGPGTRLTVL.

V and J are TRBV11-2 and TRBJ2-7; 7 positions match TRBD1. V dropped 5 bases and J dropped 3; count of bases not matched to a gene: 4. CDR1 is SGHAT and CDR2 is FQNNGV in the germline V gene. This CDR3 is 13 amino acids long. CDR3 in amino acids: CASSLGTVYEQYF. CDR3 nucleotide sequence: TGTGCCAGCAGCCTCGGGACAGTCTACGAGCAGTACTTC.

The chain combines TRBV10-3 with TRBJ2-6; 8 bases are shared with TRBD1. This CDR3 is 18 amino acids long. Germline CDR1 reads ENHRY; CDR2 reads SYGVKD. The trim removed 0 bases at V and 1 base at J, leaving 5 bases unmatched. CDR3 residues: CAISESEQGESGANVLTF. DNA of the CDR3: TGTGCCATCAGTGAGTCGGAACAGGGGGAGTCTGGGGCCAACGTCCTGACTTTC.

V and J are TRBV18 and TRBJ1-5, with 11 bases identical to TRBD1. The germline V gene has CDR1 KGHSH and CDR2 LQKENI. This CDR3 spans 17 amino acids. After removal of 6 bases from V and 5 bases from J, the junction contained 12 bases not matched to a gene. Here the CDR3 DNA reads TGTGCCAGCTCCCCCGGGACAGGGGGGGCTCGGGATCAGCCCCAGCATTTT. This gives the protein CASSPGTGGARDQPQHF.

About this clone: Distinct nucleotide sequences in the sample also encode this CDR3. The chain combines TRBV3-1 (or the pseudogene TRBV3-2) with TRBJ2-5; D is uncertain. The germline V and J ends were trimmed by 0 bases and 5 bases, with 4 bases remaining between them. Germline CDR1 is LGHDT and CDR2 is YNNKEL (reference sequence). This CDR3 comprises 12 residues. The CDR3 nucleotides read TGTGCCAGCAGCCAAGACAGGGAGACCCAGTACTTC. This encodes CASSQDRETQYF.